This is a list of T cell receptor beta chains from one sample in a study of identical twins. TCRdb recomputed calls from the 5' RACE reads with MiXCR, one row per CDR3 protein. Seen here are 1.5 million to 2 million distinct CDR3 sequences, about 30% observed once, and the top ten hold about 0.25%. The sample was cord blood. Receptor source: a newborn girl in good health. Both conserved end residues are part of each CDR3. A D gene is named only where the DNA matches it firmly. The size entry is marked missing in some rows and otherwise reads once, few, many or a size class.

TRBV6-6	TRBJ1-4	once	NA	TGTGCCAGCAGGAGGGCCGACAGGCCTAGTGAAAAACTGTTTTTT	CASRRADRPSEKLFF
TRBV18	TRBJ2-2	NA	NA	TGTGCCAGCTCACCACCGGGAGGCCTGAACACCGGGGAGCTGTTTTTT	CASSPPGGLNTGELFF
TRBV10-2	TRBJ2-3	few	NA	TGCGCCAGCAGTGAGTCCCCCCTTGGGAGCACAGATACGCAGTATTTT	CASSESPLGSTDTQYF
TRBV6-5	TRBJ2-3	few	NA	TGTGCCAGCAGTTACTCGAGGGCGGGATTGGGCACAGATACGCAGTATTTT	CASSYSRAGLGTDTQYF
TRBV14	TRBJ1-1	NA	NA	TGTGCCAGCAGCCCCCTTCAGGTGAACGCTGAAGCTTTCTTT	CASSPLQVNAEAFF
TRBV3-1	TRBJ2-3	NA	TRBD2	TGTGCCAGCAGTCTAGTTGCGGGAGAGGCCACAGATACGCAGTATTTT	CASSLVAGEATDTQYF
TRBV12-3/TRBV12-4	TRBJ2-1	few	NA	TGTGCCAGCAGTTTGCCCTTGACTAGCTCCTACAATGAGCAGTTCTTC	CASSLPLTSSYNEQFF
TRBV29-1	TRBJ2-5	NA	TRBD2	TGCAGTGCTACTCCCGGGACTAGCGGCCAAGAGACCCAGTACTTC	CSATPGTSGQETQYF
TRBV6-6	TRBJ2-1	NA	TRBD2	TGTGCCAGCAGTTACAAGACTAGCGGGCACTACAATGAGCAGTTCTTC	CASSYKTSGHYNEQFF
TRBV20-1	TRBJ1-5	NA	NA	TGCAGTGCTAGAGATGGGGGAGCCGGATATGGCAATCAGCCCCAGCATTTT	CSARDGGAGYGNQPQHF
TRBV7-8	TRBJ2-7	many	TRBD2	TGTGCCAGCAGCTTGAAGCGGGAGTTATTTGACGAGCAGTACTTC	CASSLKRELFDEQYF
TRBV3-1	TRBJ2-1	NA	NA	TGTGCCACGGACGGGGGCTACAATGAGCAGTTCTTC	CATDGGYNEQFF
TRBV10-3	TRBJ2-1	NA	TRBD2	TGTGCCATCAGTAAGGGACTAGCGGGAGTCGGGGAGCAGTTCTTC	CAISKGLAGVGEQFF
TRBV12-3/TRBV12-4	TRBJ2-5	NA	NA	TGTGCCAGCAGCCCAGGGAGATGGGGCGGGGAGACCCAGTACTTC	CASSPGRWGGETQYF
TRBV10-3	TRBJ1-4	few	TRBD1	TGTGCCATCAGTAAACAGGGGGCAGGGGATGAAAAACTGTTTTTT	CAISKQGAGDEKLFF
TRBV4-2	TRBJ2-1	NA	NA	TGTGCCAGCAGCCAAGACCTAGGAACTGAGCAGTTCTTC	CASSQDLGTEQFF
TRBV20-1	TRBJ1-5	NA	TRBD1	TGCAGTGCTCTAACCCGGGACAGCCGGCAGCCCCAGCATTTT	CSALTRDSRQPQHF
TRBV13	TRBJ2-3	many	NA	TGTGCCAGCAGCTTAATGGGACGGCACACAGATACGCAGTATTTT	CASSLMGRHTDTQYF
TRBV10-1	TRBJ1-1	once	TRBD1	TGCGCCAGCAGTGATCAGGGGGCGAGGGCTGAAGCTTTCTTT	CASSDQGARAEAFF
TRBV14	TRBJ2-7	NA	TRBD1	TGTGCCAGCAGTCAGGGGACAGTTCCCTACGAGCAGTACTTC	CASSQGTVPYEQYF
TRBV9	TRBJ2-3	many	TRBD2	TGTGCCAGCAGCCCCCGACTAGCGTTGGGTCCAGATACGCAGTATTTT	CASSPRLALGPDTQYF
TRBV10-3	TRBJ2-1	few	NA	TGTGCCATCAGTGGAGGAGGCGTTTTCAATGAGCAGTTCTTC	CAISGGGVFNEQFF
TRBV6-5	TRBJ2-4	few	NA	TGTGCCAGCAGTTACTCCTCCTCCCGACTAGCCAAAAACATTCAGTACTTC	CASSYSSSRLAKNIQYF
TRBV20-1	TRBJ2-4	NA	TRBD2	TGCAGTGCTAGAGATATGGCGGGGGGCCTAGCCAAAAACATTCAGTACTTC	CSARDMAGGLAKNIQYF